The clone carrying this T cell receptor beta chain was counted a few times. No antigen is known for it. This entry comes from a study of T-cell memory formation after mild COVID-19. In the study overall: TCR clustering was largely donor specific. General study points: Contracting clones localized mainly to CM and EM when CD4+ and mainly to EMRA when CD8+.

TCRdb processed the 5' RACE reads anew with MiXCR; each CDR3 protein has one entry. The sample includes some 440,000 distinct CDR3 sequences, around 27% of them seen just once. Trimming took 0 bases from V and 5 from J; bases not matched to a gene: 3. This CDR3 has 17 amino acids. Germline V gene lookup returns CDR1 SGHTA and CDR2 FQGTGA. The source material was PBMCs or a T cell subset sorted from them (not recorded which). The rearrangement joins TRBV7-3 to TRBJ2-5, with TRBD2 matching 16 bases. The clonotype was recovered from an adult woman who had mild COVID-19 (a few samples of this study predate the infection). Cell type and time point are not known. CDR3 DNA sequence: TGTGCCAGCAGCTTAACGGGACTAGCGGGGGGGCCGGAGACCCAGTACTTC. Amino acid sequence: CASSLTGLAGGPETQYF. The complete variable domain, with remaining parts taken from reference TRBV7-3 and TRBJ2-5, reads GAGVSQTPSNKVTEKGKYVELRCDPISGHTALYWYRQSLGQGPEFLIYFQGTGAADDSGLPNDRFFAVRPEGSVSTLKIQRTERGDSAVYLCASSLTGLAGGPETQYFGPGTRLLVL.